The 24 T cell receptor beta chains given below trace back to one sample, sequenced in a study of early T cells in non-severe SARS-CoV-2 infection. TCRdb called the 5' RACE reads again in MiXCR, with one record for every CDR3 protein. This sample has under 85,000 distinct CDR3 sequences, with about an eighth found just once. The sequencing used whole blood, collected at baseline. Receptors were obtained from an adult who was a healthcare worker with PCR-confirmed SARS-CoV-2 infection or an uninfected control (not recorded which).

The table lists this clonotype with a few counts. This chain joins TRBV18 and TRBJ2-7, with 10 bases identical to TRBD1. The germline V gene encodes CDR1 KGHSH and CDR2 LQKENI. The CDR3 is 15 amino acids. After removal of 0 bases from V and 7 bases from J, the junction contained 6 bases not matched to a gene. As DNA, the CDR3 is TGTGCCAGCTCACCACCCGGGACAGGGGCTGAAGAGCAGTACTTC. It is translated as CASSPPGTGAEEQYF.

V and J are TRBV29-1 and TRBJ2-4, with 8 bases lining up with TRBD2. The CDR3 length is 11 residues. Per the germline V gene, CDR1 is SQVTM and CDR2 is ANQGSEA. The V and J ends lost 3 bases and 10 bases, in that order; junction bases with no gene match: 2. The CDR3 spells CSVDVAGIQYF. The CDR3, as DNA: TGCAGCGTTGATGTAGCGGGAATTCAGTACTTC.

This clonotype showed up many times. The V and J genes are TRBV29-1 and TRBJ1-1, with D perhaps matching TRBD1 (6 bases). Deletions cut 7 bases from V and 0 bases from J, with 12 bases between. CDR1 SQVTM and CDR2 ANQGSEA come from the germline V gene. The CDR3 is 13 amino acids. Here the CDR3 DNA reads TGCAGCGGTGTTGACAGGCTGAACACTGAAGCTTTCTTT. Encoded protein: CSGVDRLNTEAFF.

The chain combines TRBV5-1 with TRBJ2-3, with D possibly being TRBD1 (6 bases). This CDR3 is 15 amino acids long. Germline CDR1 SGHRS, CDR2 YFSETQ. V lost 4 bases to trimming and J lost 2 bases, with 14 bases between them. The CDR3 DNA follows: TGCGCCAGCAGCGTCACGAGGGGGACCACAGATACGCAGTATTTT. It encodes CASSVTRGTTDTQYF.

This chain joins TRBV7-2 and TRBJ2-7; 13 nucleotides align to TRBD2. CDR3 length equals 16 residues. V lost 6 bases and J lost 9; bases outside the gene matches: 14. Germline lookup yields CDR1 SGHTA and CDR2 FQGNSA. CDR3 coding DNA: TGTGCCAGCAGACCTCCGGGACTAGCGGGGACTACGGCGCAGTACTTC. Protein: CASRPPGLAGTTAQYF.

The genes are TRBV7-2 and TRBJ2-5, with 13 bases that match TRBD2. V was clipped by 5 bases and J by 2 bases; unmatched bases: 5. The CDR3 contains 16 residues. Germline CDR1 and CDR2: SGHTA and FQGNSA. The CDR3 region is CASSTSGGAGQETQYF. In DNA, the CDR3 is TGTGCCAGCAGCACTAGCGGGGGGGCAGGGCAAGAGACCCAGTACTTC.

This clonotype was found many times. The chain has TRBV4-1 and TRBJ1-4; D gene unclear. Trimming took 1 base from V and 2 from J, leaving 8 bases between them. The CDR3 spans 15 residues. The V gene's germline CDR1 is MGHRA and CDR2 YSYEKL. CDR3 DNA: TGCGCCAGCAGCCAAGGACCGGGCACTAATGAAAAACTGTTTTTT. It codes for CASSQGPGTNEKLFF.

This clonotype appeared many times. The rearrangement links TRBV6-5 to TRBJ2-1; the match to TRBD2 covers 7 bases. V was pared by 1 base and J by 9 bases, with 6 bases of the junction left unmatched. The CDR3 is made up of 14 amino acids. CDR1 is MNHEY, CDR2 SVGAGI, per germline. CDR3 nucleotides: TGTGCCAGCAGTTACTTCGGGCTAGCGGTTGAGCAGTTCTTC. Residues: CASSYFGLAVEQFF.

This clonotype was detected only a few times. The V call is TRBV4-3, the J call TRBJ2-1; D may be TRBD1 or TRBD2 (6 bases each). Germline V gene data show CDR1 as LGHNA and CDR2 as YSLEER. The V end lost 0 bases, the J end lost 6 bases, and 15 bases lay between the germline ends. The CDR3 is 16 amino acids. DNA for the CDR3: TGCGCCAGCAGCCAAGATGGGGGGCGGCAGGCCAATGAGCAGTTCTTC. As protein: CASSQDGGRQANEQFF.

This clonotype was seen repeatedly, ten times or more. The rearrangement uses TRBV6-2 or TRBV6-3 and TRBJ1-5; D not certain. The ends were cut back, 2 bases at V and 10 bases at J, with 15 bases in the middle. Per germline, CDR1 MNHEY and CDR2 SVGEGT. CDR3 length: 14 amino acids. CDR3 coding DNA: TGTGCCAGCAGTTACGAGGCCGGAGTTTTTCCCCAGCATTTT. This sequence encodes CASSYEAGVFPQHF.

The chain combines TRBV10-3 with TRBJ2-7; 8 bases fit TRBD2. This CDR3 comprises 14 residues. The ends lost 7 bases at V and 4 bases at J; junction bases unmatched: 9. CDR1 ENHRY and CDR2 SYGVKD come from the germline V gene. In DNA form, the CDR3 reads TGTGCCATCAAAGCGGGAGACCTCTCGTACGAGCAGTACTTC. This translates into CAIKAGDLSYEQYF.

At least ten counts were recorded for this clonotype. This CDR3 is CATKSGQRENEKLFF. The CDR3, as DNA: TGTGCCACCAAATCGGGACAAAGGGAAAATGAAAAACTGTTTTTT. The chain recombines TRBV15 with TRBJ1-4, with D tentatively TRBD1 (6 bases). Trimming took off 7 bases at V and 5 bases at J, with 17 bases between the two ends. In germline, CDR1 is LNHNV, CDR2 YYDKDF (reference sequence). The length of the CDR3 is 15 residues.

This chain links TRBV6-1 with TRBJ2-7, with 7 positions matching TRBD2. V shed 7 bases, J shed 3 bases, and the junction held 6 bases outside the gene matches. This CDR3 has 13 amino acids. From germline, CDR1 is MNHNS and CDR2 SASEGT. CDR3 nucleotides: TGTGCCAGCACCCCGGGGGGAGGCTACGAGCAGTACTTC. It codes for CASTPGGGYEQYF.

This clonotype came up a few times. V and J are TRBV20-1 and TRBJ2-3; D is undetermined. This CDR3 has 15 residues. Germline V gene sequence: CDR1 DFQATT, CDR2 SNEGSKA (reference sequence). Trimming stripped 3 bases from V and 4 bases from J, with 17 bases between. In nucleotides, the CDR3 is TGCAGTGCTAGGGCTACAATCACGGCCGCAGATACGCAGTATTTT. Its translation: CSARATITAADTQYF.

This clonotype was picked up a small number of times. The chain couples TRBV30 to TRBJ1-3; D is ambiguous. The CDR3 sequence is 14 residues long. Germline V CDR1 and CDR2: GTSNPN, SVGIG (reference sequence). V gave up 2 bases and J gave up 1 base, with 9 bases separating them. The CDR3 nucleotides are TGTGCCTGGAGTACCCCGGAATCTGGAAACACCATATATTTT. Its translation is CAWSTPESGNTIYF.

Ten or more counts support this clonotype. V usage is TRBV6-6 and J usage is TRBJ1-5, with a weak D call TRBD1 (6 bases). The ends were cut back, 0 bases at V and 6 bases at J, with 12 bases in the middle. The CDR3 loop spans 15 amino acids. The germline CDR1 and CDR2 sequences are MNHNY and SVGAGI (reference sequence). The CDR3 region is CASSYSGAGVQPQHF. CDR3 DNA: TGTGCCAGCAGTTACTCGGGGGCAGGGGTTCAGCCCCAGCATTTT.

The chain uses TRBV2 and TRBJ1-5; 10 nucleotides agree with TRBD1. Germline V CDR1 and CDR2: SNHLY, FYNNEI. J lost 5 bases, V lost 10 bases, and 11 bases had no gene match. There are 15 residues in the CDR3. This CDR3 reads CATSGSGTGDQPQHF. The CDR3 DNA reads TGTGCCACCTCCGGGTCCGGGACAGGGGATCAGCCCCAGCATTTT.

The chain couples TRBV7-3 to TRBJ2-7; no firm D call. Between the trimmed V and J ends, which lost 1 base and 2 bases, there was a span of 12 bases. The CDR3 totals 15 residues. CDR1 and CDR2 from the germline V gene are SGHTA and FQGTGA. DNA of the CDR3: TGTGCCAGCAGCTTAATGCTCGGGCAGACCTACGAGCAGTACTTC. It encodes CASSLMLGQTYEQYF.

The table lists this clonotype with many counts. V is TRBV7-8 and J is TRBJ2-2; TRBD1 matches at 7 bases. CDR1 and CDR2 from the germline V gene are SGHVS and FQNEAQ. This CDR3 is 13 amino acids long. The ends lost 7 bases at V and 5 bases at J; junction bases unmatched: 4. Here the CDR3 reads CASNDRETGELFF. The CDR3 DNA reads TGTGCCAGCAATGACAGGGAAACCGGGGAGCTGTTTTTT. Together with reference TRBV7-8 and TRBJ2-2, the CDR3 gives the full variable domain: GAGVSQSPRYKVAKRGQDVALRCDPISGHVSLFWYQQALGQGPEFLTYFQNEAQLDKSGLPSDRFFAERPEGSVSTLKIQRTQQEDSAVYLCASNDRETGELFFGEGSRLTVL.

This clonotype has only a few counts. This rearrangement joins TRBV12-3 or TRBV12-4 to TRBJ2-2; tentatively, D is TRBD1 (6 bases). The ends were cut back, 3 bases at V and 7 bases at J, with 15 bases in the middle. The length of the CDR3 is 15 residues. Written as DNA, the CDR3 is TGTGCCAGCAGTTTTATACAGGGAATGATCGGGGAGCTGTTTTTT. Translation: CASSFIQGMIGELFF.

The chain uses TRBV6-2 or TRBV6-3 and TRBJ1-5; 9 bases map to TRBD1. J was trimmed by 6 bases and V by 6 bases; bases with no gene match: 3. The CDR3 is 13 residues long. Per germline, CDR1 MNHEY and CDR2 SVGEGT. This CDR3 reads CASRQGASQPQHF. The CDR3 DNA reads TGTGCCAGCAGACAGGGGGCGAGTCAGCCCCAGCATTTT.

This clonotype has just one count. The V call is TRBV29-1, the J call TRBJ2-7; D unclear. Trimming left V 6 bases short and J 3 bases short, with 12 bases between. The CDR3 contains 12 residues. The V gene's germline CDR1 is SQVTM and CDR2 ANQGSEA. The CDR3 DNA is TGCAGCGTGGTTGCCAGTGACTACGAGCAGTACTTC. Protein: CSVVASDYEQYF.

This clonotype was counted a few times. The chain recombines TRBV19 with TRBJ2-1, with D uncertain. The CDR3 sequence is 16 residues long. The V gene's germline CDR1 is LNHDA and CDR2 SQIVND (reference sequence). Trimming pared 7 bases from V and 0 bases from J, leaving 16 bases between. This CDR3 is CASNPRAEPSYNEQFF. The CDR3 region has the DNA TGTGCCAGTAACCCTCGAGCAGAACCCTCCTACAATGAGCAGTTCTTC.

In this sample, this clonotype turned up a few times. CDR3 amino acids: CASSQDLRGQGNYGYTF. The CDR3 DNA follows: TGCGCCAGCAGCCAAGACTTACGGGGGCAGGGGAACTATGGCTACACCTTC. The chain is built from TRBV4-3 and TRBJ1-2; weak D call: TRBD1 (6 bases). V dropped 0 bases and J dropped 2 bases, with 16 bases sitting between them. Germline CDR1 is LGHNA and CDR2 is YSLEER. The CDR3 loop spans 17 amino acids.